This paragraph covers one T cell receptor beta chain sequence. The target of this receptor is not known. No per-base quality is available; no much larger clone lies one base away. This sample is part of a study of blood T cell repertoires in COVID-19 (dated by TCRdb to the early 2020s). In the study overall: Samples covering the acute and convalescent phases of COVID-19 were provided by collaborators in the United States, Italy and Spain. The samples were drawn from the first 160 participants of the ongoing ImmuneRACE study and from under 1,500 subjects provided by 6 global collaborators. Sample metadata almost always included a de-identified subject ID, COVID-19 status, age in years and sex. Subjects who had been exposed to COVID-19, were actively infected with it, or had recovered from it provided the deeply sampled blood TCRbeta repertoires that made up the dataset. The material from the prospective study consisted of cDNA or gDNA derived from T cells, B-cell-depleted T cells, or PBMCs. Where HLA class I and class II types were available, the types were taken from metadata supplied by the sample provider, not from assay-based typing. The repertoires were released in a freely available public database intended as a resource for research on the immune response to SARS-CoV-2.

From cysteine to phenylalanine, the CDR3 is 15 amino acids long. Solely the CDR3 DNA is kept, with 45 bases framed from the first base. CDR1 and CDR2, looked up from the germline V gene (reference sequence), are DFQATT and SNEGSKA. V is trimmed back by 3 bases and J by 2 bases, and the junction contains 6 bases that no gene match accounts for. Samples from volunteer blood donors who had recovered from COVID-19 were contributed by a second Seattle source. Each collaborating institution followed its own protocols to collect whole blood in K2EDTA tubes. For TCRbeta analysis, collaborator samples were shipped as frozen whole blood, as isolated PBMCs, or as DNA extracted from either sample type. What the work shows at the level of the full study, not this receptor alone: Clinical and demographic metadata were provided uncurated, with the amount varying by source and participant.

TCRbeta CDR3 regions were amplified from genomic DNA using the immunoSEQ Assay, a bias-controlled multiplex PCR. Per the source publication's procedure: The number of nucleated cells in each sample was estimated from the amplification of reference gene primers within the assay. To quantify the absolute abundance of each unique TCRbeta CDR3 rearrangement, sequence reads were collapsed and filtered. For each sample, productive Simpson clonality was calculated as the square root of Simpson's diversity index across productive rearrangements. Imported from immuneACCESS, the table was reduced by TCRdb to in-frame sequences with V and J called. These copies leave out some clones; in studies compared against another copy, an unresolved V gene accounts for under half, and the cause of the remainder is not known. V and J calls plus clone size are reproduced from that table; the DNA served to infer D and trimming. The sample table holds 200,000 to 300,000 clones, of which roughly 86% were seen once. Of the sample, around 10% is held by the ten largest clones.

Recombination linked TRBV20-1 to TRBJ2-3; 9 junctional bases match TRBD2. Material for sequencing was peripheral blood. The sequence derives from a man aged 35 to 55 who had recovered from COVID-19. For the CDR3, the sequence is CSASWASGNTDTQYF. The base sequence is TGCAGTGCTAGTTGGGCTAGCGGGAACACAGATACGCAGTATTTT.